This T cell receptor beta chain stems from a study of T cells after yellow fever vaccination. For the study at large: Each low-cell-number fraction was prepared by means of SMART-Seq v4 Ultra Low Input.

The V gene lost 2 bases and the J gene lost 6 bases, with 14 bases spanning the gap. The germline gives CDR1 SGHRS, CDR2 YFSETQ. There are 14 residues in the CDR3. This clonotype occurred many times. Study-wide results and caveats: A large majority of primary-vaccination clones showed up again after the booster (96% CD4, 88% CD8).

TCRdb re-called the 5' RACE reads with MiXCR, one entry per CDR3 protein. This table holds 20,000 to 25,000 distinct CDR3 sequences, 3.4% found once. The source was PBMCs, either bulk or a sorted T-cell subset (CD4+, CD8+, memory, or dextramer-sorted; not recorded which), collected about 41 days after the first yellow fever vaccination. The source is a man aged 18 to 30 who received the YFV17D yellow fever vaccine. The chain combines TRBV5-1 with TRBJ1-1; possibly TRBD1 for D (5 bases). This chain's CDR3 is CASSLGTVGAEAFF. CDR3 nucleotide sequence: TGCGCCAGCAGCTTAGGGACGGTAGGCGCTGAAGCTTTCTTT.